A single sample gave rise to the 25 T cell receptor beta chains below, sequenced in a study of cytomegalovirus exposure and HLA in healthy donors. Both 60 Vbeta primers and 13 Jbeta primers went into the PCR. Generated by immunoSEQ multiplex PCR, the TCRdb table keeps only in-frame clones and is missing some. The sample yields about 160,000 clones, around four fifths seen once. The sequenced sample consisted of PBMCs. The receptors derive from a man aged 45-65 years in good health and CMV-seropositive.

This chain connects TRBV9 to TRBJ2-7, with 7 bases identical to TRBD2. Trimming removed 4 bases from V and 0 bases from J; junction bases left unmatched: 7. CDR1 is SGDLS, CDR2 YYNGEE, per germline. This CDR3 comprises 15 residues. CDR3 sequence (DNA): TGTGCCAGCAGCCCAGACGGGGGGATCTCCTACGAGCAGTACTTC. Its protein is CASSPDGGISYEQYF.

This rearrangement joins TRBV29-1 to TRBJ1-2; TRBD1 matches at 8 bases. The CDR3 consists of 13 residues. Trimming removed 5 bases from V and 8 bases from J; junction bases left unmatched: 10. CDR1 SQVTM and CDR2 ANQGSEA come from the germline V gene. The CDR3 bases are TGCAGCGTTTACCCGGACAGGGTGTGGGGCTACACCTTC. It yields the protein CSVYPDRVWGYTF.

The chain links TRBV11-2 to TRBJ1-5; D possibly corresponds to TRBD1 (5 bases). Trimming cost V 0 bases and J 2 bases, with 8 bases left between them. Germline loops: CDR1 SGHAT, CDR2 FQNNGV. CDR3 length: 15 residues. The CDR3 nucleotides read TGTGCCAGCAGCTTAGAGGGGGGACGCAATCAGCCCCAGCATTTT. Amino acids: CASSLEGGRNQPQHF.

This clone was seen more than once but under ten times. The V call is TRBV6-5, the J call TRBJ1-1; possible D gene TRBD1, 6 bases. Germline V gives CDR1 MNHEY, CDR2 SVGAGI. The CDR3 runs to 14 residues. The V and J ends lost 2 bases and 3 bases respectively, with 10 bases between them. In DNA, the CDR3 is TGTGCCAGCAGTTACGGGGGCCAGGACACTGAAGCTTTCTTT. Translated: CASSYGGQDTEAFF.

This clone is medium-sized in the sample. J is TRBJ2-7 and V is TRBV6-6; unclear D gene. The CDR3 extends over 16 amino acids. In germline, CDR1 is MNHNY, CDR2 SVGAGI (reference sequence). The germline V and J ends were trimmed by 2 bases and 3 bases, with 17 bases remaining between them. This CDR3 reads CASSYPAAASFYEQYF. CDR3 in DNA: TGTGCCAGCAGTTACCCTGCGGCCGCGTCTTTCTACGAGCAGTACTTC.

The CDR3 spells CASSALVRNEQFF. The CDR3, as DNA: TGTGCCAGCAGCGCCCTAGTACGCAATGAGCAGTTCTTC. This chain uses TRBV13 with TRBJ2-1; unclear D gene. The CDR3 has 13 amino acids. CDR1 and CDR2 from the germline V gene are PRHDT and FYEKMQ (reference sequence). The ends were cut back, 5 bases at V and 6 bases at J, with 11 bases in the middle.

The V and J genes are TRBV5-1 and TRBJ1-1; 7 bases fit TRBD1. Germline V gene sequence: CDR1 SGHRS, CDR2 YFSETQ. The CDR3 is 16 residues long. Trimming took 6 bases from V and 0 from J; bases not matched to a gene: 11. The CDR3 region is CASTRTTGTVNTEAFF. In DNA form, the CDR3 reads TGCGCCAGCACCCGCACCACCGGGACAGTGAACACTGAAGCTTTCTTT.

This chain uses TRBV7-9 with TRBJ2-7, with TRBD1 identical over 8 bases. The germline V gene has CDR1 SEHNR and CDR2 FQNEAQ (reference sequence). Losses at the gene ends were 0 bases for V and 6 bases for J; bases not matched to a gene: 10. This CDR3 has 16 residues. CDR3 sequence reads: CASSLARGQGASEQYF. CDR3 in DNA: TGTGCCAGCAGCTTAGCTCGTGGCCAGGGGGCGTCCGAGCAGTACTTC.

The chain uses TRBV6-5 and TRBJ2-5, with D perhaps TRBD1 (6 bases). V shed 6 bases and J shed 13 bases, with 18 bases lying between them. Germline CDR1 is MNHEY and CDR2 is SVGAGI. The CDR3 length is 12 residues. CDR3: CASRLKGDKLYF. In nucleotides, the CDR3 is TGTGCCAGCAGACTAAAAGGGGACAAACTGTACTTC.

The gene calls are TRBV7-6 and TRBJ2-1; a possible D gene is TRBD2 (5 bases). Trimming removed 0 bases at V and 6 bases at J, with 9 bases between. Germline V CDR1 and CDR2: SGHVS, FNYEAQ. The CDR3 runs to 14 residues. CDR3 sequence: CASSLAGVFNEQFF. In DNA form, the CDR3 reads TGTGCCAGCAGCTTAGCGGGAGTCTTCAATGAGCAGTTCTTC. Full variable domain (remainder filled in from reference TRBV7-6 and TRBJ2-1): GAGVSQSPRYKVTKRGQDVALRCDPISGHVSLYWYRQALGQGPEFLTYFNYEAQQDKSGLPNDRFSAERPEGSISTLTIQRTEQRDSAMYRCASSLAGVFNEQFFGPGTRLTVL.

The rearrangement joins TRBV9 to TRBJ2-2; 9 bases fit TRBD2. The ends lost 0 bases at V and 2 bases at J; junction bases unmatched: 5. The CDR3 spans 17 residues. Per the germline V gene, CDR1 is SGDLS and CDR2 is YYNGEE. The DNA of the CDR3 is TGTGCCAGCAGCGTAGAGGGACTAGCTCTTAACACCGGGGAGCTGTTTTTT. Residues: CASSVEGLALNTGELFF. Full variable domain (remainder filled in from reference TRBV9 and TRBJ2-2): DSGVTQTPKHLITATGQRVTLRCSPRSGDLSVYWYQQSLDQGLQFLIQYYNGEERAKGNILERFSAQQFPDLHSELNLSSLELGDSALYFCASSVEGLALNTGELFFGEGSRLTVL.

The CDR3 sequence is CASSYSIQGASRYTF. The CDR3 DNA reads TGTGCCAGCAGTTACTCGATCCAGGGGGCCAGTCGCTACACCTTC. The chain couples TRBV6-6 to TRBJ1-2, with 8 bases aligning to TRBD1. The V segment lost 0 bases and the J segment 9 bases; nucleotides outside the gene matches: 9. The CDR3 is 15 amino acids. The germline CDR1 and CDR2 sequences are MNHNY and SVGAGI (reference sequence).

The sample holds a few counts of this clone. This chain joins TRBV19 and TRBJ1-5, with a weak D call TRBD1 (6 bases). This CDR3 comprises 14 residues. The V gene's germline CDR1 is LNHDA and CDR2 SQIVND (reference sequence). V lost 8 bases, J lost 7 bases, and 18 bases lay in between. CDR3 DNA: TGTGCCAGTCGAGAGTCAGGGGCCCGCCAGCCCCAGCATTTT. Translated: CASRESGARQPQHF. Combining the CDR3 with reference TRBV19 and TRBJ1-5 gives the whole variable domain DGGITQSPKYLFRKEGQNVTLSCEQNLNHDAMYWYRQDPGQGLRLIYYSQIVNDFQKGDIAEGYSVSREKKESFPLTVTSAQKNPTAFYLCASRESGARQPQHFGDGTRLSIL.

This chain links TRBV5-4 with TRBJ1-4; no firm D call. V lost 5 bases to trimming and J lost 4 bases, with 9 bases between them. Germline-derived CDR1 and CDR2 are SGHNT and YYREEE (reference sequence). The CDR3 covers 13 residues. CDR3 in DNA: TGTGCCAGCAGTACCGGGAGTAATGAAAAACTGTTTTTT. This sequence encodes CASSTGSNEKLFF.

This clone was seen only a few times. This chain links TRBV28 with TRBJ1-3; D is undetermined. Germline V lookup: CDR1 MDHEN, CDR2 SYDVKM. The CDR3 consists of 14 residues. The germline V and J ends were trimmed by 6 bases and 6 bases, with 15 bases remaining between them. CDR3 in amino acids: CASRGMREENTIYF. The CDR3, as DNA: TGTGCCAGCAGAGGTATGAGGGAAGAAAACACCATATATTTT.

The J gene is TRBJ2-2, the V gene TRBV6-1, with 8 bases identical to TRBD2. There are 16 residues in the CDR3. Germline V gene lookup returns CDR1 MNHNS and CDR2 SASEGT. The V and J ends lost 6 bases and 0 bases, in that order; junction bases with no gene match: 6. As DNA, the CDR3 is TGTGCCAGCAGGGAAATTAGCGGGACGAACACCGGGGAGCTGTTTTTT. It translates to CASREISGTNTGELFF.

This chain links TRBV5-1 with TRBJ2-2; TRBD2 agrees at 7 bases. This CDR3 comprises 15 residues. Germline-derived CDR1 and CDR2 are SGHRS and YFSETQ. V shed 4 bases and J 4 bases; nucleotides not matched to a gene: 7. The CDR3 DNA is TGCGCCAGCAGCATGCGGGACTACCTCACCGGGGAGCTGTTTTTT. Residues: CASSMRDYLTGELFF.

For the CDR3, the DNA is TGCAGCGTTGGACAGACCTCTAATGAAAAACTGTTTTTT. It specifies CSVGQTSNEKLFF. This chain joins TRBV29-1 and TRBJ1-4; TRBD1 might be the D (5 bases). This CDR3 has 13 residues. Trimming removed 4 bases at V and 3 bases at J, with 9 bases between. Germline V gene sequence: CDR1 SQVTM, CDR2 ANQGSEA.

This clone was recorded a few times. The chain links TRBV5-4 to TRBJ1-3, with 7 nucleotides matching TRBD1. Germline CDR1 and CDR2: SGHNT and YYREEE (reference sequence). With 0 bases clipped from V and 7 bases from J, the junction kept 10 bases outside the gene matches. The CDR3 consists of 16 residues. In DNA, the CDR3 is TGTGCCAGCAGCTTGGGACAGGGTGAAGATTGGAACACCATATATTTT. Residues: CASSLGQGEDWNTIYF.

This chain uses TRBV5-1 with TRBJ1-1, with 7 nucleotides matching TRBD1. The CDR3 runs 13 residues. Germline CDR1 and CDR2: SGHRS and YFSETQ. J gave up 12 bases and V 0 bases, and 8 bases lay outside the gene matches. This chain's CDR3 is CASSLEVTGEPFF. Written as DNA, the CDR3 is TGCGCCAGCAGCTTGGAGGTTACAGGGGAACCTTTCTTT.

The rearrangement joins TRBV30 to TRBJ2-5, with TRBD1 as a possible D gene (6 bases). V shed 1 base and J shed 1 base, with 7 bases lying between them. The CDR3 covers 13 residues. Germline CDR1 and CDR2: GTSNPN and SVGIG (reference sequence). CDR3 amino acids: CAWSGTAQETQYF. CDR3 nucleotide sequence: TGTGCCTGGAGTGGGACAGCCCAAGAGACCCAGTACTTC.

The chain couples TRBV27 to TRBJ1-2; the D gene is possibly TRBD1 (6 bases). The germline gives CDR1 MNHEY, CDR2 SMNVEV (reference sequence). The CDR3 contains 13 residues. The ends were cut back, 3 bases at V and 8 bases at J, with 13 bases in the middle. CDR3 nucleotides: TGTGCCAGCAGTTTTGGGCAGGGGAACGGCTACACCTTC. Translating gives CASSFGQGNGYTF.

The chain joins TRBV30 to TRBJ2-3; tentatively, D is TRBD1 (5 bases). This CDR3 contains 12 residues. The V gene lost 5 bases and the J gene lost 2 bases, with 8 bases spanning the gap. Germline V gives CDR1 GTSNPN, CDR2 SVGIG (reference sequence). The CDR3 bases are TGTGCCTGGGGGGCTGACACAGATACGCAGTATTTT. Translated, it gives CAWGADTDTQYF.

This chain uses TRBV21-1 with TRBJ2-7; the listed D gene, TRBD2, was not tested against the DNA. TRBV21-1 is marked as a pseudogene. The CDR3 is 15 residues long. CDR3 in amino acids: CASGWTPAFKYEQYF. As DNA, the CDR3 is TGTGCCAGCGGATGGACTCCGGCGTTTAAATACGAGCAGTACTTC.

This chain connects TRBV28 to TRBJ1-5; tentatively, D is TRBD1 (6 bases). This CDR3 is built from 13 residues. Germline lookup yields CDR1 MDHEN and CDR2 SYDVKM. The ends were cut back, 6 bases at V and 3 bases at J, with 9 bases in the middle. This CDR3 is CASRQGINQPQHF. The CDR3 bases are TGTGCCAGCAGACAGGGAATCAATCAGCCCCAGCATTTT.